What follows describes a single T cell receptor (beta chain). What it binds is unknown. This specimen belongs to a study of T cell repertoires in cytomegalovirus infection. Overall study findings and caveats: HLA-C-restricted, CMV-specific TCR beta clonotypes were dominant ex vivo.

TCRdb reanalysed the reads using MiXCR and keeps one entry per CDR3 protein. The sample includes hundreds of thousands of distinct CDR3 sequences, around 24% of them seen just once. The sequence was obtained from a human donor in good health (CMV status not recorded). Some clones in this sample may be carry-over from other donors' samples. Specimen: CD8+ T cells from PBMCs.

CDR3 bases: TGCAGTGCCGTGGAAACGCCCTATAGCAATCAGCCCCAGCATTTT. Amino acid sequence: CSAVETPYSNQPQHF. The J gene is TRBJ1-5, the V gene TRBV20-1; no definite D call. This CDR3 contains 15 residues. Trimming stripped 6 bases from V and 0 bases from J, with 15 bases between. CDR1 DFQATT and CDR2 SNEGSKA come from the germline V gene (reference sequence).